The 8 T cell receptor beta chains listed next were all sequenced from one sample in a study of shared T cell receptors in the human thymus. Repertoires were generated with immunoSEQ multiplex PCR, while TCRdb's copy carries only in-frame clones and drops some. The sample records about 660,000 clones, around 87% being singletons. These data are also associated with another study on human thymus T cells.

Sequenced sample: thymocytes. The source of these receptors is a boy in the first two years of life with a congenital heart defect.

CDR3 sequence (DNA): TGTGCCACCAGCAGAGAGAGATCAGGGGGCTGGAACACTGAAGCTTTCTTT. Protein sequence: CATSRERSGGWNTEAFF. V gene TRBV15 combines with J gene TRBJ1-1; TRBD1 agrees at 8 bases. V dropped 0 bases and J dropped 1; count of bases not matched to a gene: 7. This CDR3 comprises 17 residues. Germline V gene data show CDR1 as LNHNV and CDR2 as YYDKDF (reference sequence).

V usage is TRBV28 and J usage is TRBJ2-3, with 9 positions matching TRBD2. V shed 1 base, J shed 3 bases, and the junction held 5 bases outside the gene matches. The germline V gene encodes CDR1 MDHEN and CDR2 SYDVKM. The CDR3 is made up of 16 amino acids. The CDR3 region has the DNA TGTGCCAGCAGTTTATATGGCGGGGGGGGAACAGATACGCAGTATTTT. It codes for CASSLYGGGGTDTQYF.

This chain uses TRBV11-2 with TRBJ2-5; no reliable D call. The ends were cut back, 1 base at V and 2 bases at J, with 14 bases in the middle. The CDR3 totals 16 residues. CDR1 is SGHAT and CDR2 is FQNNGV in the germline V gene. The CDR3 protein is CASSLVFGGLQETQYF. DNA for the CDR3: TGTGCCAGCAGCTTAGTCTTTGGTGGGCTGCAAGAGACCCAGTACTTC.

V is TRBV29-1 and J is TRBJ2-1; D is undetermined. CDR1 and CDR2 from the germline V gene are SQVTM and ANQGSEA. This CDR3 is 15 amino acids long. V was shortened by 6 bases and J by 4 bases, with 19 bases between the two germline ends. This CDR3 reads CSVDNRTRIYNEQFF. In DNA form, the CDR3 reads TGCAGCGTAGACAACCGAACAAGGATTTACAATGAGCAGTTCTTC.

This clone was recorded once. This chain uses TRBV4-3 with TRBJ2-3, with 8 bases lining up with TRBD2. Per the germline V gene, CDR1 is LGHNA and CDR2 is YSLEER. V lost 0 bases to trimming and J lost 0 bases; unmatched junction nucleotides: 5. The CDR3 has 17 residues. The CDR3 region has the DNA TGCGCCAGCAGCCAAGACTCGGCGGGAGGTAGCACAGATACGCAGTATTTT. Residues: CASSQDSAGGSTDTQYF.

CDR3 protein: CASSIEGQNNEQFF. CDR3 in DNA: TGTGCCAGTAGTATAGAGGGGCAGAACAATGAGCAGTTCTTC. This chain uses TRBV19 with TRBJ2-1; D possibly corresponds to TRBD1 (5 bases). The CDR3 has 14 residues. CDR1 LNHDA and CDR2 SQIVND come from the germline V gene (reference sequence). V was trimmed by 0 bases and J by 5 bases, leaving 8 bases between them.

This chain uses TRBV28 with TRBJ1-1, with 11 bases matching TRBD1. Germline V gene sequence: CDR1 MDHEN, CDR2 SYDVKM. V gave up 2 bases and J gave up 8 bases; unmatched junction bases: 10. The CDR3 covers 16 residues. DNA for the CDR3: TGTGCCAGCAGTTTACTTCATCCGGGACAGGGGGGAGAAGCTTTCTTT. This encodes CASSLLHPGQGGEAFF.

The V and J genes are TRBV6-4 and TRBJ1-6; TRBD1 matches 8 bases. V trimming: 6 bases; J trimming: 9 bases; junction bases outside the gene matches: 1. CDR3 length: 12 amino acids. Germline assignment: CDR1 MRHNA and CDR2 SNTAGT. The CDR3 sequence is CASSDRGSPLHF. In DNA, the CDR3 is TGTGCCAGCAGCGACAGGGGTTCACCCCTCCACTTT.